This T cell receptor (beta chain) was obtained from a study of T cell clonality in common variable immunodeficiency. Study-level findings and limits: Shared TCRbeta clones were fewer between CVID subjects than controls. Reportedly, TCR beta sequences from common variable immunodeficiency showed fewer deletions and N-nucleotide insertions.

With 3 bases clipped from V and 8 bases from J, the junction kept 4 bases outside the gene matches. This CDR3 has 14 amino acids. The CVID group had 15 females and some 30 males, mean age approximately 40. CVID subjects were neither ill nor on immunomodulatory or immunosuppressive medication at sampling. Donors gave roughly 4.5 to 8.5 ml heparinized peripheral whole blood. Assay: immunoSEQ multiplex PCR; the TCRdb copy retains only in-frame clones and omits some. The sample contains approximately 8,300 clones, none of them singletons. The table lists this clone with many counts. The antigen remains undetermined. The CDR3 goes on 3 residues after the read ends, and that part is filled in from the germline J gene.

This chain uses TRBV12-3 or TRBV12-4 with TRBJ2-1, with TRBD2 identical over 10 bases. Sequencing was carried out using peripheral blood mononuclear cells. The receptor comes from a human donor with common variable immunodeficiency. The CDR3 sequence is CASSFSGRSHEQFF. The sequenced CDR3 bases are TGTGCCAGCAGTTTTAGCGGGAGGAGCCATGAG.